The next 21 T cell receptor beta chains were all read from a single sample in a study of cytomegalovirus exposure and HLA in healthy donors. Use of 60 Vbeta and 13 Jbeta primers characterized the PCR. Sequencing used immunoSEQ multiplex PCR; TCRdb keeps in-frame clones, though not all of them. Found here are approximately 190,000 clones, approximately 82% of them singletons; the top ten hold around 2%. Input material: PBMCs. These TCRs come from a woman younger than 35 in good health and CMV-seropositive.

This clone was detected a few times. The rearrangement uses TRBV19 and TRBJ2-6; D might be TRBD1 (6 bases). The V gene's germline CDR1 is LNHDA and CDR2 SQIVND (reference sequence). The CDR3 runs 15 residues. Trimming cost V 4 bases and J 4 bases, with 11 bases left between them. The CDR3 DNA reads TGTGCCAGTAGTACCCAGGGGTCCGGGGCCAACGTCCTGACTTTC. Translated: CASSTQGSGANVLTF. Using reference TRBV19 and TRBJ2-6 for the parts outside the CDR3, the full variable domain is DGGITQSPKYLFRKEGQNVTLSCEQNLNHDAMYWYRQDPGQGLRLIYYSQIVNDFQKGDIAEGYSVSREKKESFPLTVTSAQKNPTAFYLCASSTQGSGANVLTFGAGSRLTVL.

J is TRBJ1-2 and V is TRBV6-5; 8 bases map to TRBD1. The CDR3 has 15 amino acids. Germline V lookup: CDR1 MNHEY, CDR2 SVGAGI. V was pared by 6 bases and J by 7 bases, with 13 bases of the junction left unmatched. DNA for the CDR3: TGTGCCAGCAGCCCTCCTGACAGGGGTTTCTCTGGCTACACCTTC. Translating gives CASSPPDRGFSGYTF.

The chain recombines TRBV7-2 with TRBJ1-1, with 7 bases identical to TRBD1. The trim removed 3 bases at V and 0 bases at J, leaving 1 base unmatched. From germline, CDR1 is SGHTA and CDR2 FQGNSA. This CDR3 region has 14 residues. The CDR3 region is CASSFGTVNTEAFF. DNA of the CDR3: TGTGCCAGCAGCTTTGGGACAGTGAACACTGAAGCTTTCTTT.

The chain is built from TRBV27 and TRBJ1-1; 7 nucleotides match TRBD1. The V gene end was trimmed by 3 bases and the J gene end by 5 bases; junction bases not matched to a gene: 15. This CDR3 is 17 amino acids long. Per the germline V gene, CDR1 is MNHEY and CDR2 is SMNVEV (reference sequence). The CDR3 spells CASSFWSQGVGLTEAFF. Here the CDR3 DNA reads TGTGCCAGCAGTTTTTGGTCTCAGGGGGTAGGACTTACTGAAGCTTTCTTT.

This rearrangement joins TRBV18 to TRBJ1-3; 11 bases map to TRBD1. The CDR3 has 16 amino acids. Germline CDR1 reads KGHSH; CDR2 reads LQKENI. V trimming: 2 bases; J trimming: 3 bases; junction bases outside the gene matches: 3. CDR3 in amino acids: CASSPGQGASGNTIYF. In DNA, the CDR3 is TGTGCCAGCTCACCAGGACAGGGGGCGAGTGGAAACACCATATATTTT.

The J gene is TRBJ1-4, the V gene TRBV6-5; 8 positions match TRBD1. The trim removed 5 bases at V and 8 bases at J, leaving 4 bases unmatched. The CDR3 sequence is 13 residues long. CDR1 MNHEY and CDR2 SVGAGI come from the germline V gene. Here the CDR3 reads CASSVHRGEKLFF. The CDR3 coding sequence is TGTGCCAGCAGTGTCCACAGGGGGGAAAAACTGTTTTTT.

The CDR3 coding sequence is TGTGCCAGCAATCCCGGGACAGGGGGATTAGAGTCTTCCTACGAGCAGTACTTC. The encoded protein is CASNPGTGGLESSYEQYF. V usage is TRBV28 and J usage is TRBJ2-7, with 11 bases identical to TRBD1. The CDR3 totals 18 residues. V dropped 7 bases and J dropped 1; count of bases not matched to a gene: 15. Germline V gives CDR1 MDHEN, CDR2 SYDVKM.

This chain uses TRBV4-3 with TRBJ2-5, with 8 bases that match TRBD1. J gave up 4 bases and V 3 bases, and 4 bases lay outside the gene matches. CDR1 LGHNA and CDR2 YSLEER come from the germline V gene. This CDR3 region has 14 residues. CDR3: CASSHGQGGETQYF. CDR3 sequence (DNA): TGCGCCAGCAGCCACGGACAGGGTGGAGAGACCCAGTACTTC.

The V call is TRBV29-1, the J call TRBJ1-1; 9 bases are shared with TRBD1. Germline CDR1 reads SQVTM; CDR2 reads ANQGSEA. The CDR3 runs to 13 residues. V was pared by 3 bases and J by 2 bases, with 1 base of the junction left unmatched. Here the CDR3 DNA reads TGCAGCGTTGAGGGACAGGGAAACACTGAAGCTTTCTTT. This sequence encodes CSVEGQGNTEAFF.

This chain joins TRBV28 and TRBJ1-5; 7 positions agree with TRBD1. This CDR3 comprises 14 residues. J gave up 1 base and V 4 bases, and 1 base lay outside the gene matches. Germline V gene data show CDR1 as MDHEN and CDR2 as SYDVKM. As DNA, the CDR3 is TGTGCCAGCAGTTCAGGGGGAAGCAATCAGCCCCAGCATTTT. Translating gives CASSSGGSNQPQHF.

The chain uses TRBV30 and TRBJ1-2, with 10 bases matching TRBD1. V shed 1 base, J shed 5 bases, and the junction held 4 bases outside the gene matches. CDR3 size: 14 residues. CDR1 and CDR2 (germline): GTSNPN, SVGIG (reference sequence). The DNA for the CDR3 is TGTGCCTGGAGTGAGGACAGGGGGATATATGGCTACACCTTC. This gives the protein CAWSEDRGIYGYTF.

The V and J genes are TRBV27 and TRBJ2-5; TRBD1 is a possible D gene (6 bases). Trimming left V 2 bases short and J 2 bases short, with 12 bases between. The length of the CDR3 is 15 residues. Germline V gene lookup returns CDR1 MNHEY and CDR2 SMNVEV (reference sequence). CDR3 amino acids: CASSLVQGLQETQYF. CDR3 sequence (DNA): TGTGCCAGCAGTTTAGTTCAGGGGTTACAAGAGACCCAGTACTTC.

This rearrangement joins TRBV9 to TRBJ2-2; D not certain. The CDR3 is made up of 13 amino acids. The germline V and J ends were trimmed by 3 bases and 4 bases, with 7 bases remaining between them. Germline CDR1 and CDR2: SGDLS and YYNGEE. In DNA form, the CDR3 reads TGTGCCAGCAGCGCCACCAGCACCGGGGAGCTGTTTTTT. Encoded protein: CASSATSTGELFF. Full variable domain (missing parts from reference TRBV9 and TRBJ2-2): DSGVTQTPKHLITATGQRVTLRCSPRSGDLSVYWYQQSLDQGLQFLIQYYNGEERAKGNILERFSAQQFPDLHSELNLSSLELGDSALYFCASSATSTGELFFGEGSRLTVL.

V and J are TRBV5-1 and TRBJ1-3; TRBD1 aligns across 10 bases. Germline CDR1 and CDR2: SGHRS and YFSETQ. With 4 bases clipped from V and 4 bases from J, the junction kept 8 bases outside the gene matches. CDR3 size: 16 residues. CDR3 nucleotides: TGCGCCAGCAGCAACCGGGACAGGGGAGCCGGAAACACCATATATTTT. Protein sequence: CASSNRDRGAGNTIYF.

The chain has TRBV19 and TRBJ1-1; no clear D gene. The germline V and J ends were trimmed by 9 bases and 8 bases, with 10 bases remaining between them. This CDR3 region has 10 residues. Germline-derived CDR1 and CDR2 are LNHDA and SQIVND (reference sequence). Written as DNA, the CDR3 is TGTGCCAGGCCCTCAGTCGAAGCTTTCTTT. Its protein product is CARPSVEAFF.

The V and J genes are TRBV19 and TRBJ1-5; 8 bases align to TRBD1. Trimming removed 2 bases from V and 7 bases from J; junction bases left unmatched: 13. The germline V gene has CDR1 LNHDA and CDR2 SQIVND (reference sequence). This CDR3 is built from 17 residues. The CDR3 DNA reads TGTGCCAGTAGTATACTCATCGGGACAGGTGATTGGCAGCCCCAGCATTTT. As protein: CASSILIGTGDWQPQHF.

This clone occurred once. The rearrangement uses TRBV6-6 and TRBJ1-6; 7 bases map to TRBD1. CDR3 length: 14 amino acids. V dropped 2 bases and J dropped 7; count of bases not matched to a gene: 2. CDR1 MNHNY and CDR2 SVGAGI come from the germline V gene (reference sequence). The CDR3 nucleotides read TGTGCCAGCAGTTACCGGGACAGCAATTCACCCCTCCACTTT. Its protein product is CASSYRDSNSPLHF.

This clone was counted once. J is TRBJ1-1 and V is TRBV6-1; no definite D call. The CDR3 totals 14 residues. The germline V and J ends were trimmed by 2 bases and 4 bases, with 11 bases remaining between them. Germline V gives CDR1 MNHNS, CDR2 SASEGT. CDR3 sequence (DNA): TGTGCCAGCAGTGAAACCCTGCTGGCCACTGAAGCTTTCTTT. Translation: CASSETLLATEAFF.

This clone was detected only a few times. CDR3 loop: CASSLAFTGNTEAFF. CDR3 nucleotides: TGTGCCAGCAGCTTAGCGTTTACAGGGAACACTGAAGCTTTCTTT. This rearrangement joins TRBV11-2 to TRBJ1-1; a possible D gene is TRBD1 (5 bases). CDR3 size: 15 residues. Per the germline V gene, CDR1 is SGHAT and CDR2 is FQNNGV. Trimming left V 1 base short and J 1 base short, with 10 bases between.

The CDR3 DNA reads as TGTGCCACCAGCAGAGACCAGGGGTCTTGGGGTGATTCACCCCTCCACTTT. Its translation is CATSRDQGSWGDSPLHF. This chain connects TRBV15 to TRBJ1-6; TRBD1 is a possible D gene (6 bases). Deletions cut 0 bases from V and 8 bases from J, with 17 bases between. CDR1 is LNHNV and CDR2 is YYDKDF in the germline V gene (reference sequence). This CDR3 comprises 17 residues.

This chain connects TRBV28 to TRBJ1-2; 7 bases are shared with TRBD1. The germline gives CDR1 MDHEN, CDR2 SYDVKM. The junction had 7 bases not matched to a gene; V was cut back by 5 bases and J by 4 bases. The CDR3 runs 14 residues. CDR3 nucleotide sequence: TGTGCCAGCAGTGGTACCCGGACAGGCTATGGCTACACCTTC. Translated, it gives CASSGTRTGYGYTF.